The 11 T cell receptor beta chains in this list originate from one sample, sequenced in a study of T-cell reconstitution after alpha-beta-depleted transplantation in children. This sample's TCRbeta library carried unique molecular identifier barcodes. MiXCR, run by TCRdb on the PCR reads, gives a single entry per CDR3 protein. Here the sample spans a few hundred thousand distinct CDR3 sequences, around 10% being singletons. Sequences were derived from peripheral blood, sampled 180 days after TCRalphabeta/CD19-depleted stem cell transplant. Source of these receptors: a male patient aged 2-15 years who had a stem cell transplant for chronic granulomatous disease, so the T cells may come from the graft donor.

This clonotype was counted at least ten times. The chain couples TRBV7-9 to TRBJ2-1; D remains unclear. Germline V CDR1 and CDR2: SEHNR, FQNEAQ (reference sequence). The V end lost 2 bases, the J end lost 12 bases, and 11 bases lay between the germline ends. The CDR3 totals 12 residues. CDR3 amino acids: CASSLNLVGQFF. The CDR3 DNA reads TGTGCCAGCAGCTTAAATCTGGTGGGGCAGTTCTTC. The variable domain in full, with the rest retrieved from reference TRBV7-9 and TRBJ2-1, is DTGVSQNPRHKITKRGQNVTFRCDPISEHNRLYWYRQTLGQGPEFLTYFQNEAQLEKSRLLSDRFSAERPKGSFSTLEIQRTEQGDSAMYLCASSLNLVGQFFGPGTRLTVL.

The CDR3 coding sequence is TGTGCCAGTAGTACATGGGACAGCTCTGTCTATGGCTACACCTTC. The encoded protein is CASSTWDSSVYGYTF. The rearrangement uses TRBV19 and TRBJ1-2; 7 bases line up with TRBD1. The CDR3 is made up of 15 amino acids. Unmatched junction bases numbered 9, after V lost 4 bases and J lost 4 bases. Germline values: CDR1 LNHDA, CDR2 SQIVND (reference sequence).

V usage is TRBV7-2 and J usage is TRBJ2-7, with D unclear. CDR1 and CDR2 from the germline V gene are SGHTA and FQGNSA. Between the trimmed V and J ends, which lost 1 base and 3 bases, there was a span of 13 bases. The CDR3 is made up of 15 amino acids. CDR3 protein: CASSLEEGPDYEQYF. The CDR3 DNA sequence: TGTGCCAGCAGCTTAGAAGAAGGTCCTGACTACGAGCAGTACTTC.

This clonotype was picked up many times. The chain couples TRBV12-3 or TRBV12-4 to TRBJ2-2; D perhaps matches TRBD2 (7 bases). This CDR3 contains 17 residues. The ends were cut back, 3 bases at V and 5 bases at J, with 19 bases in the middle. The CDR3 DNA sequence: TGTGCCAGCAGTTTGGGGGGGGGGCGCAGTGTGACCGGGGAGCTGTTTTTT. Residues: CASSLGGGRSVTGELFF.

This clonotype was counted ten times or more. The rearrangement joins TRBV6-5 to TRBJ1-6, with D perhaps TRBD1 (5 bases). This CDR3 is 17 amino acids long. With 2 bases removed from V and 0 bases from J, the gap between germline ends came to 11 bases. Germline CDR1 reads MNHEY; CDR2 reads SVGAGI. The CDR3 bases are TGTGCCAGCAGTTACGGGGCCCCGAGCTCCTATAATTCACCCCTCCACTTT. Translating it yields CASSYGAPSSYNSPLHF.

This clonotype has at least ten counts. This chain uses TRBV20-1 with TRBJ2-4; D might be TRBD1 or TRBD2, each matching 5 bases. V lost 4 bases and J lost 8, with 15 bases in between. CDR3 length: 13 residues. The V gene's germline CDR1 is DFQATT and CDR2 SNEGSKA (reference sequence). CDR3 coding DNA: TGCAGTGCTACTCGGGATTCAGGGTACATTCAGTACTTC. This gives the protein CSATRDSGYIQYF.

This clonotype has more than one count but fewer than ten. The J gene is TRBJ2-7, the V gene TRBV9, with D possibly matching TRBD1 (6 bases). With 3 bases removed from V and 0 bases from J, the gap between germline ends came to 13 bases. Germline assignment: CDR1 SGDLS and CDR2 YYNGEE. The CDR3 is 15 amino acids. The chain's CDR3 is CASSADRYSSYEQYF. DNA of the CDR3: TGTGCCAGCAGCGCAGACAGGTATAGCTCCTACGAGCAGTACTTC.

This clonotype has a count of ten or more. The chain employs TRBV25-1 and TRBJ2-7; D may be TRBD1 (6 bases). Trimming cost V 7 bases and J 4 bases, with 14 bases left between them. Germline V gives CDR1 MGHDK, CDR2 SYGVNS. This CDR3 is built from 13 residues. In DNA form, the CDR3 reads TGTGCCAGCACCACAGGGAAGTCGTACGAGCAGTACTTC. It yields the protein CASTTGKSYEQYF.

The table lists this clonotype with many counts. The chain couples TRBV20-1 to TRBJ2-7; 11 bases align to TRBD1. Germline-derived CDR1 and CDR2 are DFQATT and SNEGSKA (reference sequence). The CDR3 is 12 amino acids. Trimming at V came to 7 bases and at J to 5 bases, leaving 4 bases not matched to a gene. CDR3 DNA: TGCAGTGGGACAGGGGGCGCCCACGAGCAGTACTTC. This codes for CSGTGGAHEQYF.

This clonotype was seen only once. An end of the junction differs from the germline gene, which may be a read error. This rearrangement joins TRBV5-1 to TRBJ2-5; D is perhaps TRBD2 (6 bases). The CDR3 has 12 amino acids. The V gene's germline CDR1 is SGHRS and CDR2 YFSETQ. CDR3: CASSASRETQSF. CDR3 DNA sequence: TGCGCCAGCAGCGCCTCTCGGGAGACCCAGTCCTTC. The variable domain in full, with the rest retrieved from reference TRBV5-1 and TRBJ2-5, is KAGVTQTPRYLIKTRGQQVTLSCSPISGHRSVSWYQQTPGQGLQFLFEYFSETQRNKGNFPGRFSGRQFSNSRSEMNVSTLELGDSALYLCASSASRETQSFGPGTRLLVL.

This clonotype has at least ten counts. The rearrangement uses TRBV20-1 and TRBJ2-7, with TRBD2 matching 13 bases. J was trimmed by 4 bases and V by 0 bases; bases with no gene match: 9. The CDR3 is 17 residues long. Germline loops: CDR1 DFQATT, CDR2 SNEGSKA (reference sequence). CDR3 nucleotides: TGCAGTGCTAGAGATCTCTGGACTAGCGGGAGTGAATACGAGCAGTACTTC. It translates to CSARDLWTSGSEYEQYF.